This T cell receptor beta chain was sequenced in a study of OX40 agonist ivuxolimab in advanced cancers. About the research overall: Every 2 weeks, ivuxolimab was infused into the patients intravenously at between 0.01 and 10 mg/kg. Aged roughly 23 to 90 with a mean of approximately 57 years, they were less than 90% male.

CDR1 MNHNS and CDR2 SASEGT come from the germline V gene. The CDR3 totals 16 residues. The J segment lost 7 bases and the V segment lost 4 bases, leaving 12 bases of the junction unmatched. Blood sampling was done at baseline, cycle 4 day 1, and cycle 7 day 1. Libraries were prepared by immunoSEQ multiplex PCR; TCRdb keeps only in-frame clonotypes and omits some of them. This sample carries about 64,000 clones, approximately 90% of them seen once, and the ten largest clones take more than 2.5%. The chain couples TRBV6-1 to TRBJ2-2, with 7 bases that match TRBD1. The input for sequencing was CD4+ or CD8+ T cells sorted from blood, taken in a trial of the OX40 agonist ivuxolimab. This receptor was obtained from an adult with an advanced solid tumor such as melanoma, head and neck, liver or kidney cancer. The CDR3 sequence: CASSGGTVGPYGELFF. The CDR3 nucleotides read TGTGCCAGCAGTGGAGGGACAGTAGGACCGTACGGGGAGCTGTTTTTT.